One and the same sample provided the 8 T cell receptor beta chains below, sequenced in a study of blood T cells in healthy people across ages. A sample-barcoded 5' primer and a J-beta primer mix were used in a second PCR of roughly 7 to 11 cycles. Using its own MiXCR run on the 5' RACE reads, TCRdb lists one record per CDR3 protein. Among 650,000 to 900,000 distinct CDR3 sequences, approximately 59% were seen once, and the ten largest hold 25% to 35%. The sequenced sample consisted of blood. These receptors all stem from a man aged 25 to 40 in good health.

J is TRBJ1-1 and V is TRBV4-3, with TRBD1 matching 7 bases. The trim removed 4 bases at V and 3 bases at J, leaving 5 bases unmatched. The CDR3 spans 14 residues. The V gene's germline CDR1 is LGHNA and CDR2 YSLEER. Here the CDR3 reads CASSRAGGDTEAFF. Here the CDR3 DNA reads TGCGCCAGCAGCCGGGCAGGGGGGGACACTGAAGCTTTCTTT.

The rearrangement joins TRBV24-1 to TRBJ2-1, with 9 positions matching TRBD1. Unmatched junction bases numbered 13, after V lost 7 bases and J lost 7 bases. Germline values: CDR1 KGHDR, CDR2 SFDVKD. The CDR3 length is 16 residues. The CDR3 DNA reads TGTGCCACCAGCGAGAACGCCGGGACAGGGAGGAATGAGCAGTTCTTC. Translating gives CATSENAGTGRNEQFF.

The J gene is TRBJ1-4, the V gene TRBV7-9, with D hard to call. Trimming left V 5 bases short and J 8 bases short, with 9 bases between. The CDR3 runs to 12 residues. The germline gives CDR1 SEHNR, CDR2 FQNEAQ (reference sequence). This CDR3 is CASSPLREKLFF. CDR3 sequence (DNA): TGTGCCAGCAGCCCGCTAAGGGAAAAACTGTTTTTT.

The chain recombines TRBV3-1 with TRBJ1-2; 9 bases align to TRBD1. J gave up 7 bases and V 1 base, and 4 bases lay outside the gene matches. CDR1 and CDR2 from the germline V gene are LGHDT and YNNKEL (reference sequence). The CDR3 extends over 14 amino acids. The CDR3 protein is CASSQGQGGLGYTF. CDR3 nucleotides: TGTGCCAGCAGCCAAGGACAGGGGGGACTTGGCTACACCTTC. Combining the CDR3 with reference TRBV3-1 and TRBJ1-2 gives the whole variable domain DTAVSQTPKYLVTQMGNDKSIKCEQNLGHDTMYWYKQDSKKFLKIMFSYNNKELIINETVPNRFSPKSPDKAHLNLHINSLELGDSAVYFCASSQGQGGLGYTFGSGTRLTVV.

This clonotype appeared a single time. This chain connects TRBV5-1 to TRBJ2-7; the match to TRBD1 covers 11 bases. Germline V gene lookup returns CDR1 SGHRS and CDR2 YFSETQ. J gave up 7 bases and V 4 bases, and 7 bases lay outside the gene matches. The CDR3 sequence is 14 residues long. The CDR3 sequence is CASSAGQGAGEQYF. CDR3 nucleotides: TGCGCCAGCAGCGCTGGACAGGGGGCAGGTGAGCAGTACTTC.

This chain joins TRBV9 and TRBJ1-1, with 8 positions matching TRBD1. With V trimmed by 3 bases and J by 1 base, 14 bases remained unmatched. The CDR3 loop spans 18 amino acids. The germline CDR1 and CDR2 sequences are SGDLS and YYNGEE. CDR3 loop: CASSAAQTTGVANTEAFF. The CDR3 DNA reads as TGTGCCAGCAGCGCCGCCCAGACGACAGGGGTTGCGAACACTGAAGCTTTCTTT. Filled out from reference TRBV9 and TRBJ1-1, the complete variable domain reads DSGVTQTPKHLITATGQRVTLRCSPRSGDLSVYWYQQSLDQGLQFLIQYYNGEERAKGNILERFSAQQFPDLHSELNLSSLELGDSALYFCASSAAQTTGVANTEAFFGQGTRLTVV.

This clonotype came up many times. V gene TRBV20-1 combines with J gene TRBJ2-7; 8 nucleotides match TRBD1. V lost 5 bases and J lost 1; bases outside the gene matches: 4. Germline V gene sequence: CDR1 DFQATT, CDR2 SNEGSKA (reference sequence). The CDR3 consists of 13 residues. The CDR3 reads CSARRDRSYEQYF. The CDR3, as DNA: TGCAGTGCTCGCCGGGACAGGTCCTACGAGCAGTACTTC.

The chain employs TRBV20-1 and TRBJ2-1; D unclear. CDR1 is DFQATT, CDR2 SNEGSKA, per germline (reference sequence). This CDR3 has 15 residues. Trimming shortened V by 7 bases and J by 0 bases, and 16 bases separated the two germline ends. The CDR3 DNA reads as TGCAGTGGAAGATCTAGGTCCTTCTCCTACAATGAGCAGTTCTTC. Its translation: CSGRSRSFSYNEQFF.